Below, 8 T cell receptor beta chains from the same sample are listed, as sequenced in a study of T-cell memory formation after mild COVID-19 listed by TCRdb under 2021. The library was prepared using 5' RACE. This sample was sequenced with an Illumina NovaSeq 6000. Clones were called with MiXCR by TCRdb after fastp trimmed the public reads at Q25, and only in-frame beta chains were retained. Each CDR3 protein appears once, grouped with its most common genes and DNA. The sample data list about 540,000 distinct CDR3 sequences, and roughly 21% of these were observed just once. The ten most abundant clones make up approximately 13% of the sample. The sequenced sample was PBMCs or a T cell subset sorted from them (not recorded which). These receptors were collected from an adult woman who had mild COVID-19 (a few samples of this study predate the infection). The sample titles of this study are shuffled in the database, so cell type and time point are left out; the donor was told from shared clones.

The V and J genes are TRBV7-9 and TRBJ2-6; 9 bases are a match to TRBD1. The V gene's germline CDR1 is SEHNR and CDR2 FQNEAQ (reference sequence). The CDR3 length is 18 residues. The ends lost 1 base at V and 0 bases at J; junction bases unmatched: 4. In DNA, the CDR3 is TGTGCCAGCAGCTTAGTCGGGACAGGGATCTCTGGGGCCAACGTCCTGACTTTC. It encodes CASSLVGTGISGANVLTF.

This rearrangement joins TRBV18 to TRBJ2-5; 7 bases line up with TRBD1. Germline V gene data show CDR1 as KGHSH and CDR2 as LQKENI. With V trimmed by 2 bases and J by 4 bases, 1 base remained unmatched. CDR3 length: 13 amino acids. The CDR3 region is CASSPGQVETQYF. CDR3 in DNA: TGTGCCAGCTCACCAGGACAGGTAGAGACCCAGTACTTC.

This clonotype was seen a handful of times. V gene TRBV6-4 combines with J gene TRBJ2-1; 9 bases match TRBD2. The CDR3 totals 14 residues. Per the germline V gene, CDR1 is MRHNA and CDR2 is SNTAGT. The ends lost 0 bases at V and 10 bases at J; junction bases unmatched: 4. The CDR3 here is CASSDSPSGNEQFF. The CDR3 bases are TGTGCCAGCAGTGACTCGCCTAGCGGGAACGAGCAGTTCTTC.

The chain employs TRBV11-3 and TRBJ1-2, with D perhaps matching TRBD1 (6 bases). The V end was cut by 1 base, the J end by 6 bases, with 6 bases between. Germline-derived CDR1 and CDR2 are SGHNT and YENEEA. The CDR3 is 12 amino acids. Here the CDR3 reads CASSLGTDGYTF. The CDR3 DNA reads TGTGCCAGCAGCTTAGGGACAGATGGCTACACCTTC.

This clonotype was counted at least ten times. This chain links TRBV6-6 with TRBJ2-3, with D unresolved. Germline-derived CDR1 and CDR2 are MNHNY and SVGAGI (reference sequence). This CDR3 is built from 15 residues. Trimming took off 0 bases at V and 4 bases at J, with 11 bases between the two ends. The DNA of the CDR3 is TGTGCCAGCAGTTACTCTTTGATTTTAGCAGATACGCAGTATTTT. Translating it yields CASSYSLILADTQYF.

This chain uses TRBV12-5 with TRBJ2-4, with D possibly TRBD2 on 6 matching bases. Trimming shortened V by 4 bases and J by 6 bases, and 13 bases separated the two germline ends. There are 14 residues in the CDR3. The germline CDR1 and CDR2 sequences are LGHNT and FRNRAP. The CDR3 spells CASGSGESGNIQYF. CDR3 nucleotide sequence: TGTGCTAGTGGTTCGGGGGAAAGCGGAAACATTCAGTACTTC.

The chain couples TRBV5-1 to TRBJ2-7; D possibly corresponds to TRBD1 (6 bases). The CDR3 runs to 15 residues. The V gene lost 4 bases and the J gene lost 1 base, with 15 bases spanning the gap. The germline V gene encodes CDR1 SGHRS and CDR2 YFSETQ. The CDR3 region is CASSVVWGLSYEQYF. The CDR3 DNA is TGCGCCAGCAGCGTGGTTTGGGGGCTATCCTACGAGCAGTACTTC.

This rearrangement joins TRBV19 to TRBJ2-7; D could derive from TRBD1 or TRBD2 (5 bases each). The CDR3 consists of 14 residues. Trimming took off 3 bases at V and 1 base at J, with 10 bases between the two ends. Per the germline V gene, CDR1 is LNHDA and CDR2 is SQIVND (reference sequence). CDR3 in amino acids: CASSMEWGSYEQYF. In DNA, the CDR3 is TGTGCCAGTAGTATGGAGTGGGGGTCCTACGAGCAGTACTTC.